The 25 T cell receptor beta chains reported below all come from one sample, sequenced in a study of Graves' ophthalmopathy and Graves' hyperthyroidism. RNA transcripts served as template for amplifying TCR beta CDR3 sequences. The workflow started with a first-round RT-PCR run with HTBI primers and then moved on to a second-round multiplex PCR. In TCRdb, the multiplex PCR reads were re-called with MiXCR into one record per CDR3 protein. Of almost 400,000 distinct CDR3 sequences listed, about 18% are singletons. Source material: peripheral blood. These receptors all stem from a woman younger than 35 with Graves' ophthalmopathy.

In this sample, this clonotype turned up a few times. A much more abundant neighbour one base away suggests this may be a read error. This CDR3 reads CSARGDGNQHQHF. In DNA form, the CDR3 reads TGCAGTGCCCGGGGTGACGGCAATCAGCACCAGCATTTT. This chain joins TRBV20-1 and TRBJ1-5; D uncertain. The CDR3 runs to 13 residues. Germline CDR1 and CDR2: DFQATT and SNEGSKA (reference sequence).

In DNA form, the CDR3 reads TGTGCCAGCAGTGGACTAGCGTCCCGTTACGAGCAGTACTTC. Translating it yields CASSGLASRYEQYF. The genes are TRBV6-2 or TRBV6-3 and TRBJ2-7; 9 nucleotides agree with TRBD2. Germline CDR1 reads MNHEY; CDR2 reads SVGEGT. CDR3 length equals 14 residues. V was pared by 5 bases and J by 4 bases, with 6 bases of the junction left unmatched.

This clonotype appeared many times. The chain uses TRBV7-3 and TRBJ1-1, with D possibly TRBD1 on 5 matching bases. The CDR3 extends over 11 amino acids. CDR1 and CDR2 (germline): SGHTA, FQGTGA. The CDR3 protein is CPGGNRTEAFF. The CDR3 DNA follows: TGTCCCGGGGGGAATCGGACTGAAGCTTTCTTT.

This clonotype was recorded many times. This CDR3 is CASSPEGTGKGNQPQHF. In DNA form, the CDR3 reads TGCGCCAGCAGTCCCGAGGGGACAGGGAAGGGAAATCAGCCCCAGCATTTT. The gene calls are TRBV5-1 and TRBJ1-5; 9 bases are shared with TRBD1. The CDR3 is 17 amino acids. V dropped 5 bases and J dropped 4; count of bases not matched to a gene: 13. Germline loops: CDR1 SGHRS, CDR2 YFSETQ.

J is TRBJ1-1 and V is TRBV30; D remains unclear. The CDR3 is 15 residues long. Germline assignment: CDR1 GTSNPN and CDR2 SVGIG (reference sequence). Trimming stripped 0 bases from V and 0 bases from J, with 11 bases between. The DNA of the CDR3 is TGTGCCTGGAGTGTACGGGAGCACATGAACACTGAAGCTTTCTTT. Protein product: CAWSVREHMNTEAFF.

This clonotype was found many times. The chain couples TRBV30 to TRBJ2-5; D ambiguous. Between the trimmed V and J ends, which lost 5 bases and 2 bases, there was a span of 12 bases. Per germline, CDR1 GTSNPN and CDR2 SVGIG (reference sequence). The CDR3 is made up of 13 amino acids. CDR3 coding DNA: TGTGCCTGGGCTCGGAGCTCACAAGAGACCCAGTACTTC. Its translation: CAWARSSQETQYF.

This clonotype was seen ten or more times. A read error is possible here, since a much larger clone lies one base away. The chain combines TRBV28 with TRBJ2-5; unclear D gene. CDR1 and CDR2 from the germline V gene are MDHEN and SYDVKM. V was trimmed by 7 bases and J by 1 base, leaving 4 bases between them. The CDR3 has 11 amino acids. CDR3 bases: TGTGCCAGCAAACTCCAAGAGACCCAGTACTTC. Amino acid sequence: CASKLQETQYF. Together with reference TRBV28 and TRBJ2-5, the CDR3 gives the full variable domain: DVKVTQSSRYLVKRTGEKVFLECVQDMDHENMFWYRQDPGLGLRLIYFSYDVKMKEKGDIPEGYSVSREKKERFSLILESASTNQTSMYLCASKLQETQYFGPGTRLLVL.

In this sample, this clonotype turned up many times. In DNA, the CDR3 is TGTGCCAGCAAAGACCGGGAAGCTACCACTGAAGCTTTCTTT. The encoded protein is CASKDREATTEAFF. The chain couples TRBV2 to TRBJ1-1; D not certain. Looked up from germline, CDR1 is SNHLY and CDR2 is FYNNEI. The CDR3 runs to 14 residues. V was pared by 7 bases and J by 4 bases, with 16 bases between.

This clonotype has ten or more counts. CDR3 coding DNA: TGTGCCAGCAGACCCATCGACAGGGGTGAAGCTTTCTTT. Protein sequence: CASRPIDRGEAFF. The gene calls are TRBV6-2 or TRBV6-3 and TRBJ1-1, with TRBD1 identical over 8 bases. Losses at the gene ends were 6 bases for V and 7 bases for J; bases not matched to a gene: 7. This CDR3 region has 13 residues. The germline V gene encodes CDR1 MNHEY and CDR2 SVGEGT.

This clonotype was counted at least ten times. This rearrangement joins TRBV4-2 to TRBJ2-7; D possibly corresponds to TRBD1 (5 bases). From germline, CDR1 is LGHNA and CDR2 YNFKEQ. The CDR3 is 13 residues long. Between the trimmed V and J ends, which lost 1 base and 2 bases, there was a span of 6 bases. The CDR3 sequence: CASSQGQPYEQYF. CDR3 bases: TGTGCCAGCAGCCAAGGACAGCCCTACGAGCAGTACTTC.

This clonotype was observed many times. The chain carries TRBV9 and TRBJ2-2; D is possibly TRBD2 (6 bases). V was trimmed by 2 bases and J by 1 base, leaving 15 bases between them. CDR1 SGDLS and CDR2 YYNGEE come from the germline V gene. The CDR3 sequence is 17 residues long. DNA for the CDR3: TGTGCCAGCAGCGTCAACCCTGTGGGGGGGAACACCGGGGAGCTGTTTTTT. It yields the protein CASSVNPVGGNTGELFF.

This clonotype was seen at least ten times. The chain employs TRBV2 and TRBJ2-2; 8 bases are a match to TRBD1. Germline V gene data show CDR1 as SNHLY and CDR2 as FYNNEI. The CDR3 sequence is 15 residues long. Trimming cost V 6 bases and J 4 bases; bases outside gene matches: 7. The CDR3 sequence: CASRGQGRSTGELFF. The CDR3 DNA follows: TGTGCCAGCAGAGGACAGGGACGGAGCACCGGGGAGCTGTTTTTT.

This clonotype was detected many times. The V and J genes are TRBV20-1 and TRBJ1-5; 8 bases match TRBD1. Losses at the gene ends were 4 bases for V and 7 bases for J; bases not matched to a gene: 9. This CDR3 has 14 residues. Germline values: CDR1 DFQATT, CDR2 SNEGSKA (reference sequence). The CDR3 loop reads CSAKAETGEQPQHF. For the CDR3, the DNA is TGCAGTGCTAAGGCTGAGACAGGGGAACAGCCCCAGCATTTT.

The chain carries TRBV7-8 and TRBJ1-5; D is undetermined. The germline V and J ends were trimmed by 1 base and 3 bases, with 13 bases remaining between them. This CDR3 comprises 16 residues. Germline V CDR1 and CDR2: SGHVS, FQNEAQ. This CDR3 is CASSLESMTVNQPQHF. The CDR3 coding sequence is TGTGCCAGCAGCTTAGAATCAATGACGGTCAATCAGCCCCAGCATTTT.

This chain links TRBV4-3 with TRBJ1-1, with D possibly TRBD1 on 5 matching bases. Trimming pared 3 bases from V and 1 base from J, leaving 15 bases between. From germline, CDR1 is LGHNA and CDR2 YSLEER. CDR3 length: 16 amino acids. The CDR3 protein is CASSQGVGTGNTEAFF. The CDR3 DNA follows: TGCGCCAGCAGCCAGGGGGTAGGGACGGGGAACACTGAAGCTTTCTTT.

V is TRBV6-1 and J is TRBJ1-5, with 8 bases lining up with TRBD1. The CDR3 has 14 amino acids. J lost 4 bases, V lost 7 bases, and 6 bases had no gene match. Germline loops: CDR1 MNHNS, CDR2 SASEGT. The CDR3 DNA reads TGTGCCAGCACCCCGGGACAGGCGAATCAGCCCCAGCATTTT. Its protein product is CASTPGQANQPQHF.

This clonotype was seen at least ten times. CDR3 residues: CASRGTGGSSYEQYF. As DNA, the CDR3 is TGTGCCAGCAGGGGGACAGGGGGGAGCTCCTACGAGCAGTACTTC. This chain joins TRBV28 and TRBJ2-7; 11 bases are a match to TRBD1. The CDR3 sequence is 15 residues long. Unmatched junction bases numbered 4, after V lost 6 bases and J lost 0 bases. Germline CDR1 is MDHEN and CDR2 is SYDVKM.

At least ten counts were recorded for this clonotype. The rearrangement links TRBV11-2 to TRBJ1-1; TRBD1 aligns across 9 bases. Germline CDR1 SGHAT, CDR2 FQNNGV. The J segment lost 6 bases and the V segment lost 5 bases, leaving 1 base of the junction unmatched. The CDR3 contains 12 residues. The CDR3 bases are TGTGCCAGCAGCCGGACAGGGGCTGAAGCTTTCTTT. Translated, it gives CASSRTGAEAFF.

In this sample, this clonotype turned up many times. This rearrangement joins TRBV19 to TRBJ2-6, with D possibly TRBD1 on 5 matching bases. This CDR3 has 14 amino acids. Germline loops: CDR1 LNHDA, CDR2 SQIVND (reference sequence). Between the trimmed V and J ends, which lost 7 bases and 0 bases, there was a span of 7 bases. CDR3 region: CASTTGSGANVLTF. Written as DNA, the CDR3 is TGTGCCAGTACTACAGGCTCTGGGGCCAACGTCCTGACTTTC. The full variable domain, rest sourced from reference TRBV19 and TRBJ2-6, is DGGITQSPKYLFRKEGQNVTLSCEQNLNHDAMYWYRQDPGQGLRLIYYSQIVNDFQKGDIAEGYSVSREKKESFPLTVTSAQKNPTAFYLCASTTGSGANVLTFGAGSRLTVL.

About this clonotype itself: At one of its ends the junction is not consistent with the germline gene, which may arise from a read error. This chain connects TRBV12-3 or TRBV12-4 to TRBJ1-2; 9 bases align to TRBD1. The CDR3 length is 18 residues. CDR3 bases: TGTGCCAGCAGCACCACCGACCGGACAGGGGACCCAAACTATGGCTACACGTTC. Its translation: CASSTTDRTGDPNYGYTF.

This clonotype was recorded at least ten times. This rearrangement joins TRBV6-2 or TRBV6-3 to TRBJ1-1; D is uncertain. Germline V gene lookup returns CDR1 MNHEY and CDR2 SVGEGT. The CDR3 runs 14 residues. V was clipped by 7 bases and J by 2 bases, with 14 bases between them. The CDR3 protein is CASTPGNLNTEAFF. CDR3 bases: TGTGCCAGCACGCCTGGGAATCTAAACACTGAAGCTTTCTTT.

This sequence joins TRBV24-1 and TRBJ2-5; TRBD2 aligns across 13 bases. From germline, CDR1 is KGHDR and CDR2 SFDVKD. Trimming at V came to 4 bases and at J to 1 base, leaving 5 bases not matched to a gene. The CDR3 loop spans 17 amino acids. The CDR3 here is CATSEPTSGRAQETQYF. CDR3 coding DNA: TGTGCCACCAGTGAACCTACTAGCGGGAGGGCCCAAGAGACCCAGTACTTC.

This clonotype has a count of ten or more. The chain has TRBV19 and TRBJ1-1, with D unresolved. Trimming took off 8 bases at V and 8 bases at J, with 12 bases between the two ends. CDR1 is LNHDA and CDR2 is SQIVND in the germline V gene (reference sequence). The CDR3 extends over 11 amino acids. The DNA for the CDR3 is TGTGCCAGTCAAGGCGTCCACGAAGCTTTCTTT. The encoded protein is CASQGVHEAFF.

This clonotype was counted ten times or more. CDR3 sequence: CSAPRGGGNEQYF. For the CDR3, the DNA is TGCAGTGCTCCCAGGGGGGGCGGGAACGAGCAGTACTTC. The chain uses TRBV20-1 and TRBJ2-7; D could derive from TRBD1 or TRBD2 (7 bases each). The germline gives CDR1 DFQATT, CDR2 SNEGSKA (reference sequence). The CDR3 runs to 13 residues. The V end was cut by 5 bases, the J end by 5 bases, with 16 bases between.

This clonotype was picked up many times. DNA for the CDR3: TGTGCCAGCAGTTTGGACAGGTTCCGGAACACCGGGGAGCTGTTTTTT. Protein product: CASSLDRFRNTGELFF. The chain joins TRBV28 to TRBJ2-2; 7 bases are shared with TRBD1. The CDR3 is 16 amino acids. Germline V CDR1 and CDR2: MDHEN, SYDVKM. The ends lost 3 bases at V and 1 base at J; junction bases unmatched: 5.